This passage covers 10 T cell receptor beta chains from one sample sequenced in a study of tumour-infiltrating T cells in Burkitt lymphoma. This table comes from immunoSEQ multiplex PCR, and its TCRdb copy is limited to in-frame clones, with some not included. The sample records about 14,000 clones, about 33% being singletons. The sequencing sample was made of tumor tissue. The source is a human donor with diffuse large B-cell lymphoma.

This clone was detected only a few times. The rearrangement joins TRBV6-1 to TRBJ1-4; D gene ambiguous. The CDR3 runs 14 residues. V gave up 5 bases and J gave up 2 bases, with 9 bases separating them. Per the germline V gene, CDR1 is MNHNS and CDR2 is SASEGT. CDR3 nucleotides: TGTGCCAGCAGTCCTATTACTACTAATGAAAAACTGTTTTTT. This encodes CASSPITTNEKLFF.

The gene calls are TRBV9 and TRBJ2-1; 11 bases line up with TRBD1. With 4 bases clipped from V and 5 bases from J, the junction kept 5 bases outside the gene matches. CDR1 and CDR2 (germline): SGDLS, YYNGEE. The CDR3 is 15 amino acids. CDR3 bases: TGTGCCAGCAGCTTCGGGACAGGGGGAGACAATGAGCAGTTCTTC. The encoded protein is CASSFGTGGDNEQFF.

The rearrangement uses TRBV13 and TRBJ2-7; unclear D gene. The germline V and J ends were trimmed by 2 bases and 0 bases, with 8 bases remaining between them. Per germline, CDR1 PRHDT and CDR2 FYEKMQ (reference sequence). The CDR3 has 14 residues. The CDR3 sequence is CASSLLSFSYEQYF. CDR3 coding DNA: TGTGCCAGCAGCTTATTAAGTTTCTCCTACGAGCAGTACTTC.

This clone is deemed medium-sized. The V and J genes are TRBV5-1 and TRBJ2-7, with D uncertain. The V end was cut by 7 bases, the J end by 0 bases, with 14 bases between. Germline-derived CDR1 and CDR2 are SGHRS and YFSETQ. CDR3 length: 14 residues. In DNA, the CDR3 is TGCGCCAGCTCAACAGTGGGAAACTCCTACGAGCAGTACTTC. Translated: CASSTVGNSYEQYF.

The rearrangement uses TRBV5-1 and TRBJ2-3; D is possibly TRBD2 (6 bases). CDR1 SGHRS and CDR2 YFSETQ come from the germline V gene. The CDR3 runs 15 residues. V was pared by 2 bases and J by 2 bases, with 12 bases between. In DNA form, the CDR3 reads TGCGCCAGCAGCTTCCCGGGACTTAACACAGATACGCAGTATTTT. Residues: CASSFPGLNTDTQYF.

This clone is labeled medium-sized (0.01 to 0.1%). This same CDR3 is encoded by further DNA sequences in the sample. The chain has TRBV7-2 and TRBJ1-1; tentatively, D is TRBD1 (6 bases). The CDR3 consists of 14 residues. The V end lost 1 base, the J end lost 4 bases, and 10 bases lay between the germline ends. CDR1 and CDR2 (germline): SGHTA, FQGNSA. This CDR3 reads CASSLGGAGTEAFF. CDR3 DNA: TGTGCCAGCAGCTTAGGGGGGGCGGGCACTGAAGCTTTCTTT.

This clone has only a few counts. J is TRBJ2-1 and V is TRBV6-5; 9 nucleotides agree with TRBD2. J gave up 7 bases and V 4 bases, and 5 bases lay outside the gene matches. Germline V lookup: CDR1 MNHEY, CDR2 SVGAGI. The CDR3 runs to 14 residues. CDR3 DNA sequence: TGTGCCAGCAGTTTCCAGACTAGCGGAAATGAGCAGTTCTTC. Protein product: CASSFQTSGNEQFF.

This clone has more than one count but fewer than ten. J is TRBJ2-1 and V is TRBV27; 8 bases fit TRBD2. The trim removed 2 bases at V and 7 bases at J, leaving 4 bases unmatched. The CDR3 covers 14 residues. Germline CDR1 MNHEY, CDR2 SMNVEV (reference sequence). CDR3 bases: TGTGCCAGCAGTTTAGTTAGCGGGACTAATGAGCAGTTCTTC. It is translated as CASSLVSGTNEQFF.

The chain couples TRBV7-9 to TRBJ2-3; 7 nucleotides agree with TRBD1. The CDR3 extends over 16 amino acids. Unmatched junction bases numbered 13, after V lost 4 bases and J lost 6 bases. Germline-derived CDR1 and CDR2 are SEHNR and FQNEAQ (reference sequence). This CDR3 reads CASSSNTGVFLDTQYF. The CDR3 region has the DNA TGTGCCAGCAGCTCCAACACAGGGGTCTTTTTGGATACGCAGTATTTT.

The V and J genes are TRBV27 and TRBJ1-2; weak D call: TRBD1 (6 bases). The germline V gene encodes CDR1 MNHEY and CDR2 SMNVEV (reference sequence). The CDR3 has 14 residues. V lost 5 bases, J lost 7 bases, and 17 bases lay in between. This CDR3 is CASSPGGGLFGYTF. In nucleotides, the CDR3 is TGTGCCAGCAGTCCCGGCGGGGGCCTTTTTGGCTACACCTTC.